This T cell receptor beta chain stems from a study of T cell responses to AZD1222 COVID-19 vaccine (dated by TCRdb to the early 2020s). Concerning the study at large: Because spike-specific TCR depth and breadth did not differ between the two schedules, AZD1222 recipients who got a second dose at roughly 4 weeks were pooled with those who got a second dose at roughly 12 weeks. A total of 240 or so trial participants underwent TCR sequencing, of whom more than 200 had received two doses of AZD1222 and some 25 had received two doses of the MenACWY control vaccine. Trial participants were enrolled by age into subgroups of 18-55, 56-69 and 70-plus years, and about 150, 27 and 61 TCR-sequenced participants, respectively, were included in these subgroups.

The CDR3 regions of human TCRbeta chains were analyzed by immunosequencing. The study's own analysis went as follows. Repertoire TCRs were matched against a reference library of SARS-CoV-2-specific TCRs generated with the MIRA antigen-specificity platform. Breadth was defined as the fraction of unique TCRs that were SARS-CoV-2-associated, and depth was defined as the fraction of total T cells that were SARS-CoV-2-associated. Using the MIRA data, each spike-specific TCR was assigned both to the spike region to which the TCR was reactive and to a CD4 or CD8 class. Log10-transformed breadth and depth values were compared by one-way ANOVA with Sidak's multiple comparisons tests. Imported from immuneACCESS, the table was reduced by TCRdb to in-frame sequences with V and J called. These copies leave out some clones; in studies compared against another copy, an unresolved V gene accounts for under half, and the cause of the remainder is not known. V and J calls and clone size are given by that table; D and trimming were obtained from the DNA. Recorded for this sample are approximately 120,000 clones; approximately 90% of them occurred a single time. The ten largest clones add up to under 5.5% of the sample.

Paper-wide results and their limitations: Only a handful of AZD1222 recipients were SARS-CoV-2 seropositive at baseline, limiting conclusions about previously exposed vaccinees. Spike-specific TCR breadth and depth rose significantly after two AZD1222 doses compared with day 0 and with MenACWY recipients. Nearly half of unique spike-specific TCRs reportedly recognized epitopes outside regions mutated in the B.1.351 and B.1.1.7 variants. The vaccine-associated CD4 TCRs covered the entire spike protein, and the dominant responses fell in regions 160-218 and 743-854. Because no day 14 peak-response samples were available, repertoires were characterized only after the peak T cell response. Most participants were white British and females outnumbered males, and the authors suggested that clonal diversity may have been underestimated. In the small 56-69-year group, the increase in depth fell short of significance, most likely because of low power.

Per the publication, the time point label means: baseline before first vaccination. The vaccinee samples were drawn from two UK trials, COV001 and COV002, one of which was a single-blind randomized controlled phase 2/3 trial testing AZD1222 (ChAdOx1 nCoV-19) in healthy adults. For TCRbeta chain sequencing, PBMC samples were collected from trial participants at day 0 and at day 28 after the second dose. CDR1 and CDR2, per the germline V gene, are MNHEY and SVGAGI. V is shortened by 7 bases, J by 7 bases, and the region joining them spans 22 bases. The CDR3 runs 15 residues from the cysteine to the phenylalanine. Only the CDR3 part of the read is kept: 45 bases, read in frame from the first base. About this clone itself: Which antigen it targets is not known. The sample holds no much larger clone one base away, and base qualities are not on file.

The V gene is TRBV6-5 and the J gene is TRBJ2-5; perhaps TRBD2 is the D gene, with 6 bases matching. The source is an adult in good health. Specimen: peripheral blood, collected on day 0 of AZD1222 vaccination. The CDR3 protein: CASNSGLLGQGTQYF. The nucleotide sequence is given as TGTGCCAGCAACTCGGGACTTCTTGGGCAGGGGACCCAGTACTTC.